This T cell receptor beta chain is drawn from a study of blood T cell repertoires in COVID-19. Study-wide context: From T cells, B-cell-depleted T cells, or PBMCs came the material, which was cDNA or gDNA.

In the authors' workflow: Amplification with reference gene primers provided the estimates of nucleated cell counts. The table came from immunoSEQ multiplex PCR; TCRdb's copy has only in-frame clones and leaves some out. D and trimming were read from the DNA, whereas the V and J calls and clone size are those reported in that table. In the table there are about 170,000 clones, about 90% of which are singletons. V lost 4 bases to trimming and J lost 6 bases, with 21 bases between them. Germline assignment: CDR1 SGHRS and CDR2 YFSETQ. This CDR3 is 16 amino acids long. Seattle patients were enrolled during active infection and followed longitudinally.

This clonotype was obtained from a woman aged 55 to 70 with COVID-19, enrolled during active disease. The sequencing input was peripheral blood. The chain couples TRBV5-1 to TRBJ2-3; D is uncertain. The CDR3 sequence: CASSTDGVYPGDTQYF. CDR3 coding DNA: TGCGCCAGCAGCACCGACGGCGTCTACCCGGGTGATACGCAGTATTTT.